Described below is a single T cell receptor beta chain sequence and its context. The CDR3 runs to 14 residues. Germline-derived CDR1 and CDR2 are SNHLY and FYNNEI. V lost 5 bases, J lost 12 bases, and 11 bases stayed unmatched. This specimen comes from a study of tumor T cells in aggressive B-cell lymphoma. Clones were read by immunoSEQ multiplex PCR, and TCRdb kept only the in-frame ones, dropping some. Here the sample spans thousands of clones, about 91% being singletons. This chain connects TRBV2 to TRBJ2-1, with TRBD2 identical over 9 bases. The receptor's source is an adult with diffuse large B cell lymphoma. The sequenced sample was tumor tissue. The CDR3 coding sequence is TGTGCCAGCAGTCCGACTAGCGGAAGAGTGAGGCAGTTCTTC. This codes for CASSPTSGRVRQFF.